Included here is one T cell receptor (beta chain) sequence, with context. Its antigen is not known. The CDR3 has 12 residues. Trimming shortened V by 3 bases and J by 7 bases, and 4 bases separated the two germline ends. This specimen belongs to a study of T cell responses to AZD1222 COVID-19 vaccine. General study findings and limits: AZD1222 recipients seropositive at baseline numbered only 6 or 7. Repertoire samples came only from after the peak T cell response.

Here immunoSEQ multiplex PCR was the method, and the copy in TCRdb shows in-frame clones only, minus some. The sample consists of some 170,000 clones, over 80% of them appearing once. This TCR was recovered from an adult who received the MenACWY meningococcal vaccine as a control. The chain uses TRBV12-3 or TRBV12-4 and TRBJ1-6; D is uncertain. The sample here was peripheral blood, taken 28 days after the second dose of the MenACWY control vaccine. CDR3 nucleotide sequence: TGTGCCAGCAGTTTGACGAATTCACCCCTCCACTTT. Translation: CASSLTNSPLHF.